The 29 T cell receptor beta chains in this list originate from one sample, sequenced in a study of beta chain features in type 1 diabetes. General observations from the study: Shorter TCRB CDR3s, moderately but significantly so, marked every one of the four CD4+ subsets in Type 1 diabetes patients.

Isolated RNA was reverse transcribed in full, so expressed TCRB transcripts were sequenced. The data were produced by immunoSEQ multiplex PCR, yet TCRdb's version contains in-frame clones alone and is incomplete. The repertoire includes under 300,000 clones, more than 15% of them detected once, and approximately 0.086% sits in the top ten. Antigen specificity for these receptors is unknown. The material sequenced was naive CD4+ T cells from blood. Receptor source: a man between 25 and 39 years old with type 1 diabetes.

This clone was recorded a few times. The rearrangement links TRBV29-1 to TRBJ1-1; D is possibly TRBD1 (5 bases). Germline V gives CDR1 SQVTM, CDR2 ANQGSEA. CDR3 size: 13 residues. Trimming shortened V by 4 bases and J by 1 base, and 10 bases separated the two germline ends. CDR3 coding DNA: TGCAGCGTTGTTGCGGGACGGAACACTGAAGCTTTCTTT. Translating it yields CSVVAGRNTEAFF.

This chain connects TRBV28 to TRBJ2-5, with D possibly TRBD1 on 5 matching bases. The CDR3 is 13 amino acids. Germline V lookup: CDR1 MDHEN, CDR2 SYDVKM. Trimming took off 6 bases at V and 1 base at J, with 9 bases between the two ends. The CDR3 DNA reads as TGTGCCAGCAGCGACAGACTCCAAGAGACCCAGTACTTC. Its protein product is CASSDRLQETQYF.

The table lists this clone with a few counts. CDR3 coding DNA: TGTGCCGGGACCTCAGGGGCGGAAAAGACCCAGTACTTC. Its translation is CAGTSGAEKTQYF. V usage is TRBV30 and J usage is TRBJ2-5, with D possibly matching TRBD1 (6 bases). Germline CDR1 and CDR2: GTSNPN and SVGIG (reference sequence). Trimming took off 8 bases at V and 6 bases at J, with 19 bases between the two ends. The CDR3 contains 13 residues.

Of note for this clone: The same CDR3 arises from other DNA sequences in this sample as well. The chain couples TRBV30 to TRBJ1-5; maybe TRBD1 (5 bases). The germline CDR1 and CDR2 sequences are GTSNPN and SVGIG (reference sequence). This CDR3 spans 13 amino acids. Trimming cost V 3 bases and J 1 base, with 7 bases left between them. The CDR3 region is CAWSRDSNQPQHF. CDR3 nucleotide sequence: TGTGCCTGGAGCCGGGACAGCAATCAGCCCCAGCATTTT.

V usage is TRBV11-2 and J usage is TRBJ2-3, with 9 nucleotides matching TRBD2. This CDR3 is 16 amino acids long. Unmatched junction bases numbered 9, after V lost 5 bases and J lost 3 bases. From germline, CDR1 is SGHAT and CDR2 FQNNGV. This chain's CDR3 is CASSPVAGEWTDTQYF. CDR3 DNA sequence: TGTGCCAGCAGCCCCGTAGCGGGAGAGTGGACAGATACGCAGTATTTT.

Only a few counts were recorded for this clone. The V gene is TRBV29-1, the J gene TRBJ2-5; D is perhaps TRBD1 (5 bases). This CDR3 is built from 12 residues. The germline V and J ends were trimmed by 4 bases and 7 bases, with 13 bases remaining between them. Germline V CDR1 and CDR2: SQVTM, ANQGSEA. This chain's CDR3 is CSVGVRVGTQYF. For the CDR3, the DNA is TGCAGCGTTGGAGTCAGGGTGGGGACCCAGTACTTC.

A few counts support this clone. The chain combines TRBV7-9 with TRBJ1-2, with D unresolved. The CDR3 loop spans 16 amino acids. V lost 5 bases, J lost 4 bases, and 20 bases lay in between. Germline V gene lookup returns CDR1 SEHNR and CDR2 FQNEAQ (reference sequence). CDR3 sequence reads: CASSRVDTQQTYGYTF. The DNA for the CDR3 is TGTGCCAGCAGCCGGGTAGATACCCAACAGACCTATGGCTACACCTTC.

This clone was picked up a small number of times. V gene TRBV7-9 combines with J gene TRBJ2-3, with no clear D. The CDR3 is 16 residues long. Deletions cut 4 bases from V and 2 bases from J, with 16 bases between. Germline CDR1 SEHNR, CDR2 FQNEAQ (reference sequence). Here the CDR3 reads CASSSFEGGYTDTQYF. CDR3 nucleotide sequence: TGTGCCAGCAGCTCCTTCGAAGGCGGTTACACAGATACGCAGTATTTT.

The chain uses TRBV28 and TRBJ2-7; D remains unclear. Germline lookup yields CDR1 MDHEN and CDR2 SYDVKM. Trimming left V 5 bases short and J 2 bases short, with 10 bases between. The length of the CDR3 is 13 residues. The CDR3 DNA reads TGTGCCAGCAGTGTGACATCTACCTACGAGCAGTACTTC. It yields the protein CASSVTSTYEQYF.

This clone has more than one count but fewer than ten. The rearrangement links TRBV10-3 to TRBJ2-7; TRBD1 matches 10 bases. The length of the CDR3 is 16 residues. The ends lost 2 bases at V and 0 bases at J; junction bases unmatched: 4. The germline V gene encodes CDR1 ENHRY and CDR2 SYGVKD. CDR3 sequence reads: CAISEPGTGASYEQYF. The DNA for the CDR3 is TGTGCCATCAGTGAGCCCGGGACAGGGGCCTCCTACGAGCAGTACTTC.

This chain connects TRBV27 to TRBJ2-3, with D hard to call. Germline CDR1 reads MNHEY; CDR2 reads SMNVEV (reference sequence). With 6 bases removed from V and 6 bases from J, the gap between germline ends came to 16 bases. The length of the CDR3 is 14 residues. The CDR3, as DNA: TGTGCCAGCAGGCCCCATGGGCCGTTGGATACGCAGTATTTT. Protein sequence: CASRPHGPLDTQYF.

The chain combines TRBV5-1 with TRBJ1-2, with D possibly matching TRBD1 (5 bases). Per the germline V gene, CDR1 is SGHRS and CDR2 is YFSETQ. CDR3 size: 13 residues. Trimming took off 0 bases at V and 5 bases at J, with 8 bases between the two ends. CDR3 protein: CASSLDDSYGYTF. The CDR3 DNA sequence: TGCGCCAGCAGCTTGGATGACAGTTATGGCTACACCTTC.

This clone showed up just a few times. The chain is built from TRBV9 and TRBJ1-1; D unclear. Germline CDR1 SGDLS, CDR2 YYNGEE. The CDR3 consists of 15 residues. The V gene lost 4 bases and the J gene lost 1 base, with 14 bases spanning the gap. CDR3 amino acids: CASSIRGLPNTEAFF. CDR3 nucleotides: TGTGCCAGCAGCATCAGAGGGCTTCCGAACACTGAAGCTTTCTTT.

V gene TRBV29-1 combines with J gene TRBJ1-1; possibly TRBD1 for D (5 bases). Germline V gene data show CDR1 as SQVTM and CDR2 as ANQGSEA. The CDR3 covers 12 residues. Trimming removed 3 bases from V and 12 bases from J, with 17 bases in between. The CDR3: CSVEMGPLRTFF. The CDR3 nucleotides are TGCAGCGTTGAGATGGGGCCCCTCCGGACTTTCTTT.

The chain recombines TRBV7-9 with TRBJ2-1; no clear D gene. The CDR3 contains 13 residues. Germline V lookup: CDR1 SEHNR, CDR2 FQNEAQ (reference sequence). The V and J ends lost 1 base and 6 bases respectively, with 7 bases between them. In nucleotides, the CDR3 is TGTGCCAGCAGCTTAGGGTTACGCAATGAGCAGTTCTTC. Translation: CASSLGLRNEQFF.

This chain uses TRBV27 with TRBJ1-2; possible D gene TRBD1, 6 bases. The CDR3 extends over 12 amino acids. V was shortened by 5 bases and J by 5 bases, with 9 bases between the two germline ends. CDR1 and CDR2 (germline): MNHEY, SMNVEV (reference sequence). This CDR3 reads CASSQTGYGYTF. CDR3 sequence (DNA): TGTGCCAGCAGTCAGACAGGATATGGCTACACCTTC.

The chain employs TRBV10-3 and TRBJ2-2; D may be TRBD1 (6 bases). From germline, CDR1 is ENHRY and CDR2 SYGVKD. The CDR3 has 15 residues. V gave up 3 bases and J gave up 3 bases, with 11 bases separating them. The CDR3 nucleotides are TGTGCCATCAGTGAACGACAGGCGGACACCGGGGAGCTGTTTTTT. It is translated as CAISERQADTGELFF.

The chain uses TRBV7-9 and TRBJ2-1; 10 bases map to TRBD1. The CDR3 has 15 amino acids. The germline gives CDR1 SEHNR, CDR2 FQNEAQ (reference sequence). Trimming took 6 bases from V and 4 from J; bases not matched to a gene: 6. The CDR3 nucleotides are TGTGCCAGCAGTTTACCGGGACAGGGGTACAATGAGCAGTTCTTC. Translation: CASSLPGQGYNEQFF. Variable domain in full (rest from reference TRBV7-9 and TRBJ2-1): DTGVSQNPRHKITKRGQNVTFRCDPISEHNRLYWYRQTLGQGPEFLTYFQNEAQLEKSRLLSDRFSAERPKGSFSTLEIQRTEQGDSAMYLCASSLPGQGYNEQFFGPGTRLTVL.

This clone was picked up a small number of times. The CDR3 DNA follows: TGTGCCAGCAGCCAAAGGACTAGCTTCTACAATGAGCAGTTCTTC. Protein: CASSQRTSFYNEQFF. This chain joins TRBV4-2 and TRBJ2-1, with TRBD2 matching over 8 bases. There are 15 residues in the CDR3. The J segment lost 3 bases and the V segment lost 2 bases, leaving 3 bases of the junction unmatched. From germline, CDR1 is LGHNA and CDR2 YNFKEQ.

To note about this clone: A read error may produce the germline difference seen at one junction end. V and J are TRBV30 and TRBJ2-1, with 10 positions matching TRBD2. From germline, CDR1 is GTSNPN and CDR2 SVGIG (reference sequence). The CDR3 totals 14 residues. The DNA of the CDR3 is TGTGCCTGGAGTTTTTACTCAAAGCGGGAGGGCCCCCTCTTC. Amino acids: CAWSFYSKREGPLF.

Only a few counts were recorded for this clone. The junction does not match germline at one end; this may be a read error. This chain connects TRBV18 to TRBJ1-2; D gene unclear. The CDR3 has 14 amino acids. Germline CDR1 and CDR2: KGHSH and LQKENI. The CDR3 is CASSPWTGNDGYTF. CDR3 in DNA: TGTGCCAGCTCACCGTGGACGGGTAACGATGGCTACACCTTC.

The rearrangement links TRBV4-1 to TRBJ2-7; TRBD1 is a possible D gene (5 bases). Germline CDR1 is MGHRA and CDR2 is YSYEKL. CDR3 length: 15 residues. With 1 base removed from V and 3 bases from J, the gap between germline ends came to 13 bases. The CDR3 protein is CASSQGQPINYEQYF. DNA of the CDR3: TGCGCCAGCAGCCAAGGACAGCCCATCAACTACGAGCAGTACTTC.

This chain uses TRBV28 with TRBJ2-1, with D possibly matching TRBD1 (5 bases). Trimming cost V 1 base and J 8 bases, with 15 bases left between them. There are 15 residues in the CDR3. Per germline, CDR1 MDHEN and CDR2 SYDVKM. CDR3 in amino acids: CASSLLDGRAHEQFF. CDR3 in DNA: TGTGCCAGCAGTTTATTGGACGGCAGGGCACATGAGCAGTTCTTC.

There are a few counts of this clone. The chain links TRBV30 to TRBJ2-3, with D possibly being TRBD2 (5 bases). The germline CDR1 and CDR2 sequences are GTSNPN and SVGIG (reference sequence). The V gene lost 3 bases and the J gene lost 0 bases, with 13 bases spanning the gap. CDR3 length: 15 amino acids. The CDR3 protein is CAWSLSVPSTDTQYF. CDR3 bases: TGTGCCTGGAGCCTTAGCGTTCCTAGCACAGATACGCAGTATTTT.

V usage is TRBV28 and J usage is TRBJ2-7; tentative D call: TRBD1 (6 bases). Germline V gene sequence: CDR1 MDHEN, CDR2 SYDVKM. The CDR3 spans 14 residues. V shed 5 bases and J shed 7 bases, with 18 bases lying between them. This CDR3 reads CASSPVMGQAEQYF. For the CDR3, the DNA is TGTGCCAGCAGTCCCGTCATGGGACAAGCAGAGCAGTACTTC.

This chain uses TRBV6-5 with TRBJ2-7; D gene ambiguous. The CDR3 covers 13 residues. V lost 2 bases, J lost 4 bases, and 9 bases lay in between. Germline V lookup: CDR1 MNHEY, CDR2 SVGAGI. The CDR3 reads CASSYDGYYEQYF. In DNA, the CDR3 is TGTGCCAGCAGTTACGACGGATATTACGAGCAGTACTTC.

J is TRBJ1-5 and V is TRBV7-2; D is unclear. The CDR3 has 14 residues. V gave up 2 bases and J gave up 4 bases, with 9 bases separating them. Germline lookup yields CDR1 SGHTA and CDR2 FQGNSA. CDR3 loop: CASSLRNPNQPQHF. The CDR3 DNA is TGTGCCAGCAGCTTAAGGAACCCAAATCAGCCCCAGCATTTT.

Comments on this clone: Other DNA sequences in the same sample also yield this CDR3. CDR3 DNA: TGTGCCAGCAGCTTAGGCCGCTCCTACAATGAGCAGTTCTTC. Amino acids: CASSLGRSYNEQFF. The chain uses TRBV7-9 and TRBJ2-1, with no clear D. The V gene lost 1 base and the J gene lost 0 bases, with 4 bases spanning the gap. Germline CDR1 and CDR2: SEHNR and FQNEAQ (reference sequence). This CDR3 has 14 residues.

The gene calls are TRBV7-2 and TRBJ2-3; D remains ambiguous. V lost 2 bases to trimming and J lost 3 bases, with 3 bases between them. The CDR3 extends over 12 amino acids. Germline CDR1 SGHTA, CDR2 FQGNSA. The CDR3 DNA reads TGTGCCAGCAGCTTAATGACAGATACGCAGTATTTT. Translating gives CASSLMTDTQYF.